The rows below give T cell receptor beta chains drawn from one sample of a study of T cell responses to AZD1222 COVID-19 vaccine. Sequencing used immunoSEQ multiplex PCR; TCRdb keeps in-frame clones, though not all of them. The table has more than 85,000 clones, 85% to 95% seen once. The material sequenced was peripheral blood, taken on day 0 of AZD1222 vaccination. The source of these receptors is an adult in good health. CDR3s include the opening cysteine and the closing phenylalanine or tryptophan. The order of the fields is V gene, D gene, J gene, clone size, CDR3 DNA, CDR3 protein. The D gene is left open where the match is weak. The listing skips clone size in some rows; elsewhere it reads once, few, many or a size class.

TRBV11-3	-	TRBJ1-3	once	TGTGCCAGCAGCTGGGCCAACTCTGGAAACACCATATATTTT	CASSWANSGNTIYF
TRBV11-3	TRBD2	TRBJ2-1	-	TGTGCCAGCAGCTTCCTTAGCGGGGCAGTCGATGAGCAGTTCTTC	CASSFLSGAVDEQFF
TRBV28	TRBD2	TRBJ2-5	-	TGTGCCAGCAAGAGGGGACTAGAAGAGACCCAGTACTTC	CASKRGLEETQYF
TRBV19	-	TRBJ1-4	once	TGTGCCAGTAGTATCTATGGGGGCCCGAGCGAAAAACTGTTTTTT	CASSIYGGPSEKLFF
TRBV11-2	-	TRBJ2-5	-	TGTGCCAGCAGCTTAGTTGGAGAGACCCAGTACTTC	CASSLVGETQYF
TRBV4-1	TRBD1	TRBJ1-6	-	TGCGCCAGCAGCCAAGAAGGGACAGGGAATTCACCCCTCCACTTT	CASSQEGTGNSPLHF
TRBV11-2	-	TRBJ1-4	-	TGTGCCAGCAGCTTAGAAGGGGGAAGGGGAAAACTGTTTTTT	CASSLEGGRGKLFF
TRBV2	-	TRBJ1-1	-	TGTGCCAGCAGTGAAGCCCTCGGGAGCTGGGGCACTGAAGCTTTCTTT	CASSEALGSWGTEAFF
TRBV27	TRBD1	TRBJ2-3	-	TGTGCCAGCAGTTTCCGGGACAGGCTACGCACAGATACGCAGTATTTT	CASSFRDRLRTDTQYF
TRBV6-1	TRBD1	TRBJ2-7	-	TGTGCCAGCAGTGCCCCCGGACAGGGCCGCACCTACGAGCAGTACTTC	CASSAPGQGRTYEQYF
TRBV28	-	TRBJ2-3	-	TGTGCCAGCAGTACTACAGATACGCAGTATTTT	CASSTTDTQYF
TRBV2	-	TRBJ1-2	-	TGTGCCGGAGGGGGGGAGTCCCCCACAGGGGGCTACACCTTC	CAGGGESPTGGYTF
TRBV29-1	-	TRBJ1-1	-	TGCAGCGTTGATCTGGGAACGAACACTGAAGCTTTCTTT	CSVDLGTNTEAFF
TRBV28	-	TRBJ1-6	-	TGTGCCAGCCTGGGACTGGGAAGAGGATCACCCCTCCACTTT	CASLGLGRGSPLHF
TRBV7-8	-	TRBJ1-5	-	TGTGCCAGCAGCTCGGGCGAGGGGGAGCATTTT	CASSSGEGEHF
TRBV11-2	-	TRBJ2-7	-	TGTGCCAGCAGCGCCCCCGGGGAGCCCTACGAGCAGTACTTC	CASSAPGEPYEQYF
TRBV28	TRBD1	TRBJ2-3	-	TGTGCCGGCGAGGACAGGCTGAGAAATACGCAGTATTTT	CAGEDRLRNTQYF
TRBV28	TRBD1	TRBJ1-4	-	TGTGCCAGCAGCAGACAGGGCCATGAAAAACTGTTTTTT	CASSRQGHEKLFF
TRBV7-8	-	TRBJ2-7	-	TGTGCCAGCAGCTTAGGGGTTTTCGAGCAGTACTTC	CASSLGVFEQYF
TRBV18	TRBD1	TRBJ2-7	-	TGTGCCAGCTCACCACAGGGACAGGGGGCCCTATCCGAGCAGTACTTC	CASSPQGQGALSEQYF
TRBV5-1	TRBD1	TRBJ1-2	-	TGCGCCAGCAGCTTGGGACAGGGGGCTGATGGCTACACCTTC	CASSLGQGADGYTF
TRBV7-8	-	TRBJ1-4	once	TGTGCCAGCAGCTTAGTTTCGGTTGCAACTAATGAAAAACTGTTTTTT	CASSLVSVATNEKLFF
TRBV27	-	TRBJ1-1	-	TGTGCCAGCAGGTCCAATACTGAAGCTTTCTTT	CASRSNTEAFF
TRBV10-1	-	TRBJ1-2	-	TGCGCCAGCAGTGAATCTCGACTCCCTTATGGCTACACCTTC	CASSESRLPYGYTF
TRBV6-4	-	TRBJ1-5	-	TGTGCCCGTAAGGTGGGGTTCAATCAGCCCCAGCATTTT	CARKVGFNQPQHF